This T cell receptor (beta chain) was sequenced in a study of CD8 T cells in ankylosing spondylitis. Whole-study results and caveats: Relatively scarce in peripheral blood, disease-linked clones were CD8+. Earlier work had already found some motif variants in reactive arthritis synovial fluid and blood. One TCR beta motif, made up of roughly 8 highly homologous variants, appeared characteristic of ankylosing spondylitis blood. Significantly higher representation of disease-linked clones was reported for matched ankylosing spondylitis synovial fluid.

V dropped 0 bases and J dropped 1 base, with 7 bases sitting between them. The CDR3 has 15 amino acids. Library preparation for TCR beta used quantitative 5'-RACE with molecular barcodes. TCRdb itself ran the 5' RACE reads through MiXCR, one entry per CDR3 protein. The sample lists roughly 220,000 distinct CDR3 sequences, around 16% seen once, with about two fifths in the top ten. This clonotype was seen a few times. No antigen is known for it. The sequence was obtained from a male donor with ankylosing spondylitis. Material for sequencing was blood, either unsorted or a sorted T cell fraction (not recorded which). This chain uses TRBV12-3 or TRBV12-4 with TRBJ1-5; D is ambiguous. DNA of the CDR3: TGTGCCAGCAGTTTAGCGGACGGGAGCAATCAGCCCCAGCATTTT. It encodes CASSLADGSNQPQHF.